This TCR beta chain was sequenced in a study of shared T cell receptors in the human thymus. The method was immunoSEQ multiplex PCR; TCRdb's version includes in-frame clones alone and lacks a portion of them. Altogether 500,000 to 850,000 clones are present, about 87% being singletons, with the ten largest covering roughly 0.0089%. The germline V gene has CDR1 LNHDA and CDR2 SQIVND (reference sequence). The length of the CDR3 is 17 residues. V gave up 10 bases and J gave up 0 bases; unmatched junction bases: 14. This sample also belongs to another study, concerning human thymus T cells. This second study notes: The source of the thymus tissue was resections taken during corrective heart surgery. V and J genes seemed to be used with bias in thymic and blood repertoires.

This receptor was obtained from a boy under two years old with a congenital heart defect. Sequencing used thymocytes. V gene TRBV19 combines with J gene TRBJ1-3; TRBD1 matches at 8 bases. CDR3 in amino acids: CATEGGDRTISGNTIYF. CDR3 sequence (DNA): TGTGCCACCGAGGGCGGGGACAGGACGATCTCTGGAAACACCATATATTTT.